This entry concerns a single T cell receptor beta chain. These data come from a study of control samples from healthy donors and cancer patients. Assay: immunoSEQ multiplex PCR; the TCRdb copy retains only in-frame clones and omits some. The repertoire includes hundreds of thousands of clones, roughly 90% of them detected once, and just under 6.5% sits in the top ten. The CDR3 has 13 residues. Germline V gene lookup returns CDR1 MNHNS and CDR2 SASEGT. Trimming cost V 2 bases and J 7 bases, with 11 bases left between them. This TCR came from a man between 40 and 49 years old with head and neck cancer. V gene TRBV6-1 combines with J gene TRBJ1-2; no clear D gene. Sample: PBMCs. CDR3 nucleotides: TGTGCCAGCAGTGAATCTGTCGGACCTGGCTACACCTTC. Translating it yields CASSESVGPGYTF.